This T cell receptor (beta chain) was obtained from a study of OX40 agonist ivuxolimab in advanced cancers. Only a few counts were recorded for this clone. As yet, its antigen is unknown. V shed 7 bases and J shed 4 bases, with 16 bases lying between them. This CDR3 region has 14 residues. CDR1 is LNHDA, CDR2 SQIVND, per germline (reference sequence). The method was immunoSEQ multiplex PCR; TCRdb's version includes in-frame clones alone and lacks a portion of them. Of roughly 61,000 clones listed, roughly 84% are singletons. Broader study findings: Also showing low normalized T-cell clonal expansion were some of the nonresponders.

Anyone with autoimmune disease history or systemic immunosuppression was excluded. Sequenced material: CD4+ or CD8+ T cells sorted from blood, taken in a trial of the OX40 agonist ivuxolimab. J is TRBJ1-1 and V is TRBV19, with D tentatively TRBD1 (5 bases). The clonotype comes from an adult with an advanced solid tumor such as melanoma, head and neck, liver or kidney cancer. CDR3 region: CASTKGRVGTEAFF. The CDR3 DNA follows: TGTGCCAGTACCAAGGGCAGGGTGGGCACTGAAGCTTTCTTT. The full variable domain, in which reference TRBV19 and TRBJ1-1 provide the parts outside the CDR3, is DGGITQSPKYLFRKEGQNVTLSCEQNLNHDAMYWYRQDPGQGLRLIYYSQIVNDFQKGDIAEGYSVSREKKESFPLTVTSAQKNPTAFYLCASTKGRVGTEAFFGQGTRLTVV.